This T cell receptor beta chain was sequenced for a study of cytomegalovirus exposure and HLA in healthy donors. The study's findings and limits: With DRB1 most and HLA-C fewest, TCR association rates differed between HLA loci in a later analysis.

The junction had 4 bases not matched to a gene; V was cut back by 10 bases and J by 2 bases. The V gene's germline CDR1 is MNHNS and CDR2 SASEGT. The CDR3 runs to 12 residues. This clone was picked up a small number of times. Its antigen is unknown. This PCR relied on a set of 60 Vbeta primers and 13 Jbeta primers. Only in-frame clones appear in the TCRdb table, and some are missing; sequencing was by immunoSEQ multiplex PCR. The sample carries approximately 130,000 clones, 65% to 90% recorded once. The sequenced sample was PBMCs. The TCR was taken from a man aged 45-65 years in good health and CMV-seronegative. V is TRBV6-1 and J is TRBJ2-7; 8 nucleotides agree with TRBD1. The CDR3 nucleotides read TGTGCCACCCGGGACAGGCCCTACGAGCAGTACTTC. This codes for CATRDRPYEQYF.